This TCR beta chain was identified in a study of shared clonotypes between healthy human individuals. Overall study findings and caveats: Despite large depth, rarefaction showed incomplete sorted-subset sequencing. Sharing across four donors was highest in naive CD4 (about 5%) and lowest in memory CD8 (roughly 0.4%).

This clone was detected once. Its antigen is not identified. V was pared by 5 bases and J by 6 bases, with 19 bases between. The CDR3 is 15 residues long. Germline CDR1 reads SGHTA; CDR2 reads FQGNSA. The repertoire was sequenced with immunoSEQ multiplex PCR; TCRdb's copy has only in-frame clones and lacks some. The data show a few million clones, over 90% seen once. The sequencing sample was made of naive CD4+ T cells from PBMCs. Subset here: CD45RA+ positively selected. This sequence originates from a man younger than 30 in good health. Some clones in this sample may be carry-over from other donors' samples. J is TRBJ1-1 and V is TRBV7-2, with D hard to call. The CDR3 reads CASSRTRDSMAEAFF. CDR3 DNA sequence: TGTGCCAGCAGCCGCACCCGGGATTCGATGGCTGAAGCTTTCTTT.